Here is one T cell receptor (beta chain) with its context. The sample comes from a study of Ad26.COV2.S vaccination and SARS-CoV-2 variants. Profiling relied on immunoSEQ multiplex PCR, and the TCRdb table lists in-frame clones only, not all of them. Here the sample spans 440,000 or so clones, 92% being singletons. Treatment noted: approximately 18 received Ad26.COV2.S at low or high dose, single or two shots; about 5 received placebo; per-sample allocation not given. Sampling happened 63 days after the first vaccine or placebo injection. This TCR was recovered from a person aged 18-65 years who received the Ad26.COV2.S COVID-19 vaccine or a placebo. Sequencing was performed on peripheral blood, taken in a trial of Ad26.COV2.S vaccine versus placebo.

CDR3 in amino acids: CASSTGTSGGPFTDTQYF. In DNA form, the CDR3 reads TGTGCCAGTAGTACCGGGACTAGCGGGGGTCCTTTCACAGATACGCAGTATTTT. The rearrangement joins TRBV19 to TRBJ2-3, with TRBD2 matching 14 bases. The J segment lost 2 bases and the V segment lost 4 bases, leaving 8 bases of the junction unmatched. The CDR3 has 18 residues. Germline CDR1 LNHDA, CDR2 SQIVND (reference sequence).